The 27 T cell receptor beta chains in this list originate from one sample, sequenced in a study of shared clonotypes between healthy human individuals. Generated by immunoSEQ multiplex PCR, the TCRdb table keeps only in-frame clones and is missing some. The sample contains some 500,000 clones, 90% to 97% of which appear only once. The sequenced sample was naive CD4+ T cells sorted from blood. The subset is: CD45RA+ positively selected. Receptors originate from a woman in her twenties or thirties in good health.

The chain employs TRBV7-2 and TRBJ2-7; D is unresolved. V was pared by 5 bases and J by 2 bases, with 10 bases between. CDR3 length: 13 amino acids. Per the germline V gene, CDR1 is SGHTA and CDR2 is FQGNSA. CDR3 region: CASSLQDPYEQYF. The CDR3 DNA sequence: TGTGCCAGCAGCCTGCAGGACCCCTACGAGCAGTACTTC. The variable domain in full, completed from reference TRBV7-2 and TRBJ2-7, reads GAGVSQSPSNKVTEKGKDVELRCDPISGHTALYWYRQSLGQGLEFLIYFQGNSAPDKSGLPSDRFSAERTGGSVSTLTIQRTQQEDSAVYLCASSLQDPYEQYFGPGTRLTVT.

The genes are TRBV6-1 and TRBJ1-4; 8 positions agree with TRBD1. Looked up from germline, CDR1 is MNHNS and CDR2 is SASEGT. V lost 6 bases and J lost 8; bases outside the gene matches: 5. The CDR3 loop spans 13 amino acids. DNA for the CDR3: TGTGCCAGCAGGGACAGGGACTACGAAAAACTGTTTTTT. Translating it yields CASRDRDYEKLFF.

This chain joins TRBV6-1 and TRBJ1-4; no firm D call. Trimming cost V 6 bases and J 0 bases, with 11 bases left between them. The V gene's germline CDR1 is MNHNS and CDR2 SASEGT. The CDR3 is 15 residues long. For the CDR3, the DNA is TGTGCCAGCAGGGCAGGAGTTGCAACTAATGAAAAACTGTTTTTT. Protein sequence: CASRAGVATNEKLFF.

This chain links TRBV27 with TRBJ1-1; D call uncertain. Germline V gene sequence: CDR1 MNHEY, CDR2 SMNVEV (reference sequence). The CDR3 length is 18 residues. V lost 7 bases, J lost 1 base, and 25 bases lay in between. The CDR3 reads CASTKRPDAGRKNTEAFF. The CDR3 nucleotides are TGTGCCAGCACCAAAAGGCCAGATGCTGGCCGAAAGAACACTGAAGCTTTCTTT.

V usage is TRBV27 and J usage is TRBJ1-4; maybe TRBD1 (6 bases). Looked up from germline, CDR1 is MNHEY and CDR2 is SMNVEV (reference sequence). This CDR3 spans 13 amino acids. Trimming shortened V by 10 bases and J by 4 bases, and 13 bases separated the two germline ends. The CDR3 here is CATGGQINEKLFF. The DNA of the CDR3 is TGTGCCACGGGCGGACAGATTAATGAAAAACTGTTTTTT.

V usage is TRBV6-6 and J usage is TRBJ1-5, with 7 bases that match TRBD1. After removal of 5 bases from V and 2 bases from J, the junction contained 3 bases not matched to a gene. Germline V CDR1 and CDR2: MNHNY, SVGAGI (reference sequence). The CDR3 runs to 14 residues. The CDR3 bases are TGTGCCAGCAGTGATGACAGGGGCAATCAGCCCCAGCATTTT. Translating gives CASSDDRGNQPQHF.

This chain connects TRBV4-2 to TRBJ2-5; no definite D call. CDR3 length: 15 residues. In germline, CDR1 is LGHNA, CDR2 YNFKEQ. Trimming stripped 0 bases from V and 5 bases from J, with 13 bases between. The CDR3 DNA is TGTGCCAGCAGCCAAGATCTAGAGAACGGGGAGACCCAGTACTTC. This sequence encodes CASSQDLENGETQYF.

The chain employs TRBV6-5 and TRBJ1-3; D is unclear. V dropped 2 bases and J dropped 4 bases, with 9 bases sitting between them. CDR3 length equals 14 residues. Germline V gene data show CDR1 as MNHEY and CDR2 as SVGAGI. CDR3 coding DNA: TGTGCCAGCAGTTACACTTCGGTCGGAAACACCATATATTTT. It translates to CASSYTSVGNTIYF.

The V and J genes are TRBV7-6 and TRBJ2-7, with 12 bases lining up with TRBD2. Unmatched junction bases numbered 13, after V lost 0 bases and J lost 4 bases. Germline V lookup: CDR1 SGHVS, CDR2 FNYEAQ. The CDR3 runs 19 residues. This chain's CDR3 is CASSLAAAGLAGGSYEQYF. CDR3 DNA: TGTGCCAGCAGCTTAGCTGCGGCCGGGCTAGCGGGAGGGTCTTACGAGCAGTACTTC.

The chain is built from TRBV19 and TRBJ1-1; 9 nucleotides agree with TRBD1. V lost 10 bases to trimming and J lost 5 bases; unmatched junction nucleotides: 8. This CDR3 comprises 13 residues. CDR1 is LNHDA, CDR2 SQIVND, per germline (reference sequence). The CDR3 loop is CATKQGARTEAFF. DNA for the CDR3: TGTGCCACCAAACAGGGGGCACGTACTGAAGCTTTCTTT.

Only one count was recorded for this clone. The CDR3 DNA follows: TGTGCCAGCAGCTTGTTGGGACAGGCAGGCTATGGCTACACCTTC. Protein sequence: CASSLLGQAGYGYTF. The chain is built from TRBV7-9 and TRBJ1-2, with TRBD1 identical over 8 bases. The CDR3 runs 15 residues. Looked up from germline, CDR1 is SEHNR and CDR2 is FQNEAQ (reference sequence). Trimming at V came to 3 bases and at J to 4 bases, leaving 7 bases not matched to a gene.

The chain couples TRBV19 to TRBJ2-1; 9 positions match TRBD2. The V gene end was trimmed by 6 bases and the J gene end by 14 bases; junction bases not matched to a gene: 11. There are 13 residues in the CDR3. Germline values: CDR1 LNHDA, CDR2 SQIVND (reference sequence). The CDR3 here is CASRDGAGGPEFF. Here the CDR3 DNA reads TGTGCCAGTAGGGACGGGGCGGGAGGGCCTGAGTTCTTC.

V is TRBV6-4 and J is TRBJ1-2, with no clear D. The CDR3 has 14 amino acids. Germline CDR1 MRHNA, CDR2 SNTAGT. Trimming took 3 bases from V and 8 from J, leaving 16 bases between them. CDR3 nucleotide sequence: TGTGCCAGCAGTGAATGGGGAAGTAGAGGAGGCTACACCTTC. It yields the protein CASSEWGSRGGYTF.

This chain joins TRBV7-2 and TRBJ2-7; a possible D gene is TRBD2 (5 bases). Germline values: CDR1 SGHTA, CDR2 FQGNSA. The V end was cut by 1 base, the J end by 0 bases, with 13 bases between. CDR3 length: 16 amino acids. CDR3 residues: CASSLEARGSSYEQYF. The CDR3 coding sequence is TGTGCCAGCAGCTTAGAAGCTCGGGGTAGCTCCTACGAGCAGTACTTC. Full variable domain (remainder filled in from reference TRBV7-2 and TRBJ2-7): GAGVSQSPSNKVTEKGKDVELRCDPISGHTALYWYRQSLGQGLEFLIYFQGNSAPDKSGLPSDRFSAERTGGSVSTLTIQRTQQEDSAVYLCASSLEARGSSYEQYFGPGTRLTVT.

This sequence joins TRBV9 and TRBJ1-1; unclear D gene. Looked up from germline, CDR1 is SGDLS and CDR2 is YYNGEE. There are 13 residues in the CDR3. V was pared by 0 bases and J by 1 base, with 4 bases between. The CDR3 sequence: CASSVAPNTEAFF. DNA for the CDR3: TGTGCCAGCAGCGTAGCCCCGAACACTGAAGCTTTCTTT.

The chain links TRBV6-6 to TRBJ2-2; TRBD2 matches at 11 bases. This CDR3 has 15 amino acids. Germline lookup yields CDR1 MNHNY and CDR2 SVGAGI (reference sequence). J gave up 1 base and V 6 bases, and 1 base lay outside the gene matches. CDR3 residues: CASSLAGGNTGELFF. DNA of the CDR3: TGTGCCAGCAGCCTAGCGGGAGGGAACACCGGGGAGCTGTTTTTT.

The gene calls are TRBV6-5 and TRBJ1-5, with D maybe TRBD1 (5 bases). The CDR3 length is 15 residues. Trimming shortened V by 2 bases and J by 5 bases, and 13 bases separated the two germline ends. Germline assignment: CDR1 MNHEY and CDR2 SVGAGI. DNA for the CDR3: TGTGCCAGCAGTTACGACGGGACGAGGGATCAGCCCCAGCATTTT. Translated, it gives CASSYDGTRDQPQHF.

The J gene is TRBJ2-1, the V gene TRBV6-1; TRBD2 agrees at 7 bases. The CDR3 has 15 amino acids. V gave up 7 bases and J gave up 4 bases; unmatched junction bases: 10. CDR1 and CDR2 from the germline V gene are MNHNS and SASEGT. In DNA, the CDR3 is TGTGCCAGCATTGGAGCGAGCGGGACGTACAATGAGCAGTTCTTC. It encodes CASIGASGTYNEQFF.

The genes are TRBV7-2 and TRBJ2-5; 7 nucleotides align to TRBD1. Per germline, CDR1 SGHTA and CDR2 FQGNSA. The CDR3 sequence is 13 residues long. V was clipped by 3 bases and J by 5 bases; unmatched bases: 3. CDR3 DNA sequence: TGTGCCAGCAGCTTCGACAGGGCGGAGACCCAGTACTTC. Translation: CASSFDRAETQYF.

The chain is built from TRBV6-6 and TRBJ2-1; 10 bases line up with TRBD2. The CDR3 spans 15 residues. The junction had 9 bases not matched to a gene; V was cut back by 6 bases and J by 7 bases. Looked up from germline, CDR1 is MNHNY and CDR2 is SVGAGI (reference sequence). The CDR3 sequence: CASRGVAGGKNEQFF. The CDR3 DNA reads TGTGCCAGCAGGGGGGTAGCGGGAGGTAAAAATGAGCAGTTCTTC.

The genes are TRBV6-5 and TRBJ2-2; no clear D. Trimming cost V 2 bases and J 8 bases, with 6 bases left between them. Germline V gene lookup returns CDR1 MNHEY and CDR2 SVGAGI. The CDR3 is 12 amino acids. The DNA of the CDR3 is TGTGCCAGCAGTTACAAGTCGGGGGAGCTGTTTTTT. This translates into CASSYKSGELFF.

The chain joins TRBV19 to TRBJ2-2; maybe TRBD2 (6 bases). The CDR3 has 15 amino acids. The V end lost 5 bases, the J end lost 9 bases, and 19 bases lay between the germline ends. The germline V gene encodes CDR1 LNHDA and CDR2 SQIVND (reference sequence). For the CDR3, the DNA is TGTGCCAGTAGTTCGTTGGCTACCGGAGGGCGGGAGCTGTTTTTT. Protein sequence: CASSSLATGGRELFF.

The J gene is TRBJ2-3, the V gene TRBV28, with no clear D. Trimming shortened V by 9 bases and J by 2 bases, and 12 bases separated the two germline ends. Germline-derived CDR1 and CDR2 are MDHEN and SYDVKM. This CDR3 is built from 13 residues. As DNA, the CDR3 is TGTGCCAGTGCCCCTAGATACACAGATACGCAGTATTTT. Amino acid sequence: CASAPRYTDTQYF.

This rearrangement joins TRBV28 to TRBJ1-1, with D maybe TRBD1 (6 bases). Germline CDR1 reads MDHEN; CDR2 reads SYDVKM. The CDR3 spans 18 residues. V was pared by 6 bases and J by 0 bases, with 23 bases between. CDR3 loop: CASSLRQGRVKLNTEAFF. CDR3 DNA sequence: TGTGCCAGCAGCCTACGCCAGGGGAGGGTTAAGTTGAACACTGAAGCTTTCTTT.

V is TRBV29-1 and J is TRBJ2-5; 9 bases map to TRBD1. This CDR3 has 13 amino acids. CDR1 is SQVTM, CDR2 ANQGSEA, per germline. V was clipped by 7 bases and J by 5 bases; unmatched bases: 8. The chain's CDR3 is CSAGTGRHETQYF. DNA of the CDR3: TGCAGCGCAGGGACAGGGAGACACGAGACCCAGTACTTC.

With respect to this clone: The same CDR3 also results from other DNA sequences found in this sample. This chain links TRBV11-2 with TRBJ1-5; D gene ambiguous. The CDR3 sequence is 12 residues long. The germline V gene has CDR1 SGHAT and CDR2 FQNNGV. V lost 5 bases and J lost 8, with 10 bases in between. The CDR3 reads CASSPPLEPQHF. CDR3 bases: TGTGCCAGCAGCCCCCCGCTTGAGCCCCAGCATTTT.

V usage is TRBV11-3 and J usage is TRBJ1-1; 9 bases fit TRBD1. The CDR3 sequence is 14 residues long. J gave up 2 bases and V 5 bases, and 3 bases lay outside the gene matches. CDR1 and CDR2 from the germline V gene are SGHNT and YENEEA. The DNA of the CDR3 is TGTGCCAGCAGCGGGGGACAGGGAAACACTGAAGCTTTCTTT. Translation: CASSGGQGNTEAFF.